This TCR beta chain was captured by sequencing in a study of T-cell reconstitution after alpha-beta-depleted transplantation in children (dated by TCRdb to about 2016). Regarding the complete study: T-cell immune reconstitution after TCRalphabeta/CD19-depleted allogeneic hematopoietic cell transplantation in children was quantitatively tracked in the study by means of TCR repertoire profiling.

Libraries were constructed by PCR. The instrument given in TCRdb is Illumina HiSeq 2500. To normalize quantification of the TCRbeta repertoire, the TCR libraries were built with molecular barcoding that relied on unique molecular identifiers. TCRdb trimmed public reads at Q25 via fastp, called clones via MiXCR and kept in-frame beta chains. Rows merge per CDR3 protein into single entries with the most common DNA and genes. The sample yields about 410,000 distinct CDR3 sequences; around 21% were counted once. The top ten constitute around 4% of the sample. This clonotype was recorded only once. The antigen this receptor binds is unknown. One end of the junction does not line up with germline, which may come from a read error. Looking up the germline V gene yields CDR1 SQVTM and CDR2 ANQGSEA. There are 14 amino acids in the CDR3, from cysteine to phenylalanine inclusive. Only the CDR3 DNA is retained, 42 bases long and in frame from the first base.

The material was PBMCs from the stem cell graft donor, obtained from the stem cell graft. This receptor was obtained from a human donor who donated a stem cell graft to a child with acute myeloid leukemia. The chain couples TRBV29-1 to TRBJ2-1, with 7 middle bases fitting TRBD2. The DNA is as follows: TGCAGCGTTTACGGTGGGAGGGCCCTCGATGACCAGTTCTTC. Its protein is CSVYGGRALDDQFF.